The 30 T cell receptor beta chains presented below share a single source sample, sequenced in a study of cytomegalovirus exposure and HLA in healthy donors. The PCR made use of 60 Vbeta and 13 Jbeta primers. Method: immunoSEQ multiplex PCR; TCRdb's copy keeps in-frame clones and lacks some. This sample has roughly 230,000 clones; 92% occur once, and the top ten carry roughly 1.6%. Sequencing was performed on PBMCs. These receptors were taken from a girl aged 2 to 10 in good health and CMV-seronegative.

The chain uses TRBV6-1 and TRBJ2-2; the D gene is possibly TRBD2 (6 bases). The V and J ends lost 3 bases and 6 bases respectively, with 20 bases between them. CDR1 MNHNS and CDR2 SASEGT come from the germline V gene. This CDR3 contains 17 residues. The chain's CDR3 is CASSEVGGGAAAGELFF. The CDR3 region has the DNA TGTGCCAGCAGTGAGGTAGGCGGAGGGGCAGCGGCCGGGGAGCTGTTTTTT.

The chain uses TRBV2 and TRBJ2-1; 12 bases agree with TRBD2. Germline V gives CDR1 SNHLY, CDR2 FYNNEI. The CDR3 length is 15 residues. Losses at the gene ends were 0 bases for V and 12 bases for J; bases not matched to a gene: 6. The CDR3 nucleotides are TGTGCCAGCAGTGAAGCCCTAGCGGGGGGGCTTTTGCAGTTCTTC. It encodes CASSEALAGGLLQFF.

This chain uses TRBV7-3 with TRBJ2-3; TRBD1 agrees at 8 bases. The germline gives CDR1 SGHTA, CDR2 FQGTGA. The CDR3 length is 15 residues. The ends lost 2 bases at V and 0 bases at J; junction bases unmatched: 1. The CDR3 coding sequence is TGTGCCAGCAGCTTACAGGGGGCTAGCACAGATACGCAGTATTTT. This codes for CASSLQGASTDTQYF.

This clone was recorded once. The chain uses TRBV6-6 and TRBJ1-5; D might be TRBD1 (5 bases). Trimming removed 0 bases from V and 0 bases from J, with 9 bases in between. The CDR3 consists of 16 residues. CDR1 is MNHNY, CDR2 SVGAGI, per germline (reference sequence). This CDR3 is CASSYSDSLSNQPQHF. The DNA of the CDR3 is TGTGCCAGCAGTTACTCTGACAGCCTTAGCAATCAGCCCCAGCATTTT.

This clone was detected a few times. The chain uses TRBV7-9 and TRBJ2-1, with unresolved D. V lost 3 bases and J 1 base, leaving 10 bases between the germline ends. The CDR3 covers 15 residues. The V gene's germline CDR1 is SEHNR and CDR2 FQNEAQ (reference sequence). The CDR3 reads CASSFRATSYNEQFF. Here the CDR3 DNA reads TGTGCCAGCAGCTTTAGAGCGACGTCCTACAATGAGCAGTTCTTC. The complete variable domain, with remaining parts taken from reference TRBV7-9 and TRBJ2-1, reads DTGVSQNPRHKITKRGQNVTFRCDPISEHNRLYWYRQTLGQGPEFLTYFQNEAQLEKSRLLSDRFSAERPKGSFSTLEIQRTEQGDSAMYLCASSFRATSYNEQFFGPGTRLTVL.

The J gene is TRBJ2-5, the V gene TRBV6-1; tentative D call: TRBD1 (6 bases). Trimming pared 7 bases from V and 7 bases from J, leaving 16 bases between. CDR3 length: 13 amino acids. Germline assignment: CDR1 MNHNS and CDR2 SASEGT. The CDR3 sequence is CASTRETGRTQYF. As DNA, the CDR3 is TGTGCCAGCACCCGAGAGACAGGTCGGACCCAGTACTTC.

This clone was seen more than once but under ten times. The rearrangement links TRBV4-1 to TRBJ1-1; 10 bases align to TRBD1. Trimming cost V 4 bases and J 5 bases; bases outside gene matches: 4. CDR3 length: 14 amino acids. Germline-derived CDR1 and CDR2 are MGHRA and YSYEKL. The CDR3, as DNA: TGCGCCAGCAGCCGGACAGGGGGAATTACTGAAGCTTTCTTT. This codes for CASSRTGGITEAFF.

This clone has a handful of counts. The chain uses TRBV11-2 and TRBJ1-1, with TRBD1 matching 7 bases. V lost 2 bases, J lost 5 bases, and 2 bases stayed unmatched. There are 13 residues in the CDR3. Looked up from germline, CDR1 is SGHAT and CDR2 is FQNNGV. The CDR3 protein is CASSLFRGTEAFF. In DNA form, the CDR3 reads TGTGCCAGCAGCTTATTCAGGGGGACTGAAGCTTTCTTT.

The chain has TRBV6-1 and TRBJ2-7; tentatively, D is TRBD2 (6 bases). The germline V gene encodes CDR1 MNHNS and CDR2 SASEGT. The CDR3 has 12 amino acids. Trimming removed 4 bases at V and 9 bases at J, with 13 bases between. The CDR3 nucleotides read TGTGCCAGCAGTGGGGGGGACTTGGCGCAGTACTTC. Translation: CASSGGDLAQYF.

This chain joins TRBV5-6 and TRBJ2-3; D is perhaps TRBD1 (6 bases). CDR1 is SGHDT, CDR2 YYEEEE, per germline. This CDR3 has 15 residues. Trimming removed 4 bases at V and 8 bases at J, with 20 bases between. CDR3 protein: CASSPTPNRGGTQYF. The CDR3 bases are TGTGCCAGCAGCCCGACCCCCAATAGAGGGGGTACGCAGTATTTT.

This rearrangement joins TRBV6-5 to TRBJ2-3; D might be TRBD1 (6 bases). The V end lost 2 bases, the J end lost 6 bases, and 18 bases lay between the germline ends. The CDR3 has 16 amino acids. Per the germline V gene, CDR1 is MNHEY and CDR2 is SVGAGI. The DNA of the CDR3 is TGTGCCAGCAGTTACCCGGACAGCACGGGTCGTGATACGCAGTATTTT. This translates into CASSYPDSTGRDTQYF.

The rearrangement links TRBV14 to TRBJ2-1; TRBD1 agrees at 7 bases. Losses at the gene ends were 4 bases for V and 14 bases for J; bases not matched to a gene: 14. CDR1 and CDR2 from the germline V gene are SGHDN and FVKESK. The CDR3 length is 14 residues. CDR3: CASSPQVGDRWKFF. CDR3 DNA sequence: TGTGCCAGCAGCCCGCAAGTGGGGGACAGATGGAAGTTCTTC.

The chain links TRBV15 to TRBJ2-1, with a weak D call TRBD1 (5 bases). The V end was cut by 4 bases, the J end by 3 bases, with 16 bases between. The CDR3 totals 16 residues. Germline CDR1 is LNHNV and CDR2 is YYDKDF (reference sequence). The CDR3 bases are TGTGCCACCAGCAAGTGGCAGGGATTAATCTACAATGAGCAGTTCTTC. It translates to CATSKWQGLIYNEQFF.

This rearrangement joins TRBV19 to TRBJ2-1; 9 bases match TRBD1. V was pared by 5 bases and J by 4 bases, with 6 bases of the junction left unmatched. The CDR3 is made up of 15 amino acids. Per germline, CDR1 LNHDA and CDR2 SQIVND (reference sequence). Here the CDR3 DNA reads TGTGCCAGTAGTCCCAGGACAGGGGCATACAATGAGCAGTTCTTC. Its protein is CASSPRTGAYNEQFF.

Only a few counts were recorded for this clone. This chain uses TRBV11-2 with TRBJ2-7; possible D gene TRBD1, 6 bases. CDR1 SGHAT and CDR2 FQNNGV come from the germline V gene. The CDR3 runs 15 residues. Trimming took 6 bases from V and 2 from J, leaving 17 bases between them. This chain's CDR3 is CASRPGQHRTYEQYF. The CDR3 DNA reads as TGTGCCAGCAGACCAGGACAGCACCGAACCTACGAGCAGTACTTC.

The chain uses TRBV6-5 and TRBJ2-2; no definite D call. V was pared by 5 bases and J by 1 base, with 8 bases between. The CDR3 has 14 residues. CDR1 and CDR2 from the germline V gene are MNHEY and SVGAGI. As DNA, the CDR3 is TGTGCCAGCAGTCCGACACGGAACACCGGGGAGCTGTTTTTT. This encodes CASSPTRNTGELFF.

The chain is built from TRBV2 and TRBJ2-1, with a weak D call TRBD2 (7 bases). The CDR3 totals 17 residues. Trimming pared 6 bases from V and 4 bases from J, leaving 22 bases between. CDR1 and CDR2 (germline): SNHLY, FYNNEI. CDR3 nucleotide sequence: TGTGCCAGCAGCGGAAGGGGGGGCGGGAGCGGTTACAATGAGCAGTTCTTC. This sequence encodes CASSGRGGGSGYNEQFF.

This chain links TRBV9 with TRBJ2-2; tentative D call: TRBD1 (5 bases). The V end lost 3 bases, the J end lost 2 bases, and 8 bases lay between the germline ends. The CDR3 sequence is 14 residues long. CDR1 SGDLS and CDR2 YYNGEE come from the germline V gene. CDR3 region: CASSADINTGELFF. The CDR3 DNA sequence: TGTGCCAGCAGCGCGGACATTAACACCGGGGAGCTGTTTTTT.

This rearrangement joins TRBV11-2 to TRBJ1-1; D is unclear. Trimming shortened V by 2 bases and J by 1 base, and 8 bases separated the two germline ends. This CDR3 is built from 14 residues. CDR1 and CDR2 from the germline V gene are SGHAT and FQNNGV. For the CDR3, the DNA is TGTGCCAGCAGCTTAATACATGGGAACACTGAAGCTTTCTTT. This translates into CASSLIHGNTEAFF.

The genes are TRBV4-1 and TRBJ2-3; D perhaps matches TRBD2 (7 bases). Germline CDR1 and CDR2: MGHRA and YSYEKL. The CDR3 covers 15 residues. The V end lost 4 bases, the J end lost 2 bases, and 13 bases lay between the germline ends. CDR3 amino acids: CASSPGGALTDTQYF. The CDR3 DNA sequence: TGCGCCAGCAGCCCTGGGGGGGCCCTCACAGATACGCAGTATTTT.

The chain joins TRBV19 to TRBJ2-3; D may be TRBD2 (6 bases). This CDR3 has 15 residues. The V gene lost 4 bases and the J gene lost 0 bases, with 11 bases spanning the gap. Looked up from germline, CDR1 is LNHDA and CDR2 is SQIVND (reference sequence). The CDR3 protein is CASSSGVGSTDTQYF. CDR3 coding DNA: TGTGCCAGTAGTAGCGGGGTGGGAAGCACAGATACGCAGTATTTT.

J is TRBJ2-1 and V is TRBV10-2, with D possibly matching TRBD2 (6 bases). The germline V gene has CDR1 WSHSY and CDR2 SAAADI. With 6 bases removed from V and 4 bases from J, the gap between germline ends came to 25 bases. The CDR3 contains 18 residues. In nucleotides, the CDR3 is TGCGCCAGCAGGGGCAGGGCGCCATCCTCGGGACTTTACAATGAGCAGTTCTTC. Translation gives CASRGRAPSSGLYNEQFF.

The CDR3 is CASSLALGGRSDEQFF. As DNA, the CDR3 is TGTGCCAGCAGCTTGGCCCTTGGCGGGAGGAGTGATGAGCAGTTCTTC. J is TRBJ2-1 and V is TRBV5-4; TRBD2 agrees at 8 bases. The CDR3 runs to 16 residues. With 0 bases clipped from V and 8 bases from J, the junction kept 10 bases outside the gene matches. Germline V gene data show CDR1 as SGHNT and CDR2 as YYREEE (reference sequence).

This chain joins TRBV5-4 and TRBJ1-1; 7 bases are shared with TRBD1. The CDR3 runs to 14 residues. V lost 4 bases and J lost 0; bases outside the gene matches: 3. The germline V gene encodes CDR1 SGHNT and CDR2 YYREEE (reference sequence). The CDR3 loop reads CASSLTGMNTEAFF. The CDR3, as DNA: TGTGCCAGCAGCCTGACAGGGATGAACACTGAAGCTTTCTTT.

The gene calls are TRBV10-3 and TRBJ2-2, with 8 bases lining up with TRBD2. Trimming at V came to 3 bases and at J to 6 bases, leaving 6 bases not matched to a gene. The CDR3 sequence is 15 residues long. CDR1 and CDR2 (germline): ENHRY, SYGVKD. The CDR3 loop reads CAISDQRGSAGELFF. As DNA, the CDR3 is TGTGCCATCAGTGATCAGCGGGGGTCGGCCGGGGAGCTGTTTTTT.

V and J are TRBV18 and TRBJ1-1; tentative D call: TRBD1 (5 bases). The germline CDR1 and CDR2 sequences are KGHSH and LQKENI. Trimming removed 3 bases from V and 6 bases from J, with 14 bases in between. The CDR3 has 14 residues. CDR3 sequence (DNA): TGTGCCAGCTCACCCCTGCAGGAGGGACCTGAAGCTTTCTTT. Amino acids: CASSPLQEGPEAFF.

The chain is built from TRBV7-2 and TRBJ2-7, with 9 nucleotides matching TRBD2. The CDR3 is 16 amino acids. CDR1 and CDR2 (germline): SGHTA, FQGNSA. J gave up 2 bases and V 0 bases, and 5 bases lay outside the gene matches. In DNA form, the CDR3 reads TGTGCCAGCAGCTTAGCTGGGTCTAGCGGGACCTACGAGCAGTACTTC. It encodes CASSLAGSSGTYEQYF.

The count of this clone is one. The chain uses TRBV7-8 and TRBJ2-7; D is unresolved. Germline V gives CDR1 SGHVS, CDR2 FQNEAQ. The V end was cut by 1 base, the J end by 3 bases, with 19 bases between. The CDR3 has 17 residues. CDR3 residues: CASSLVSSTAQVYEQYF. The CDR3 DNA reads TGTGCCAGCAGCTTAGTATCGTCAACCGCCCAGGTCTACGAGCAGTACTTC.

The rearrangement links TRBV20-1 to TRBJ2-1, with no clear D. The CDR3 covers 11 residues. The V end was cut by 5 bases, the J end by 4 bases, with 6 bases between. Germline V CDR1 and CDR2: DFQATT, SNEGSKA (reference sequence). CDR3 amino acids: CSAFSYNEQFF. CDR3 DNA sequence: TGCAGTGCTTTCAGTTACAATGAGCAGTTCTTC.

The CDR3 spells CASSWGPSGSSGELFF. As DNA, the CDR3 is TGTGCCAGCAGTTGGGGGCCTAGCGGGAGCAGCGGGGAGCTGTTTTTT. The chain employs TRBV5-6 and TRBJ2-2, with 10 bases aligning to TRBD2. CDR1 SGHDT and CDR2 YYEEEE come from the germline V gene. The ends lost 5 bases at V and 7 bases at J; junction bases unmatched: 11. The CDR3 consists of 16 residues.